Sequencing of this T cell receptor beta chain was carried out in a study of T cell responses to AZD1222 COVID-19 vaccine. This table comes from immunoSEQ multiplex PCR, and its TCRdb copy is limited to in-frame clones, with some not included. The sample yields 75,000 to 90,000 clones, around 80% seen once. With V trimmed by 4 bases and J by 4 bases, 9 bases remained unmatched. The CDR3 is made up of 15 amino acids. Germline CDR1 SQVTM, CDR2 ANQGSEA. This receptor was identified in an adult in good health. The V gene is TRBV29-1, the J gene TRBJ1-4, with 7 bases that match TRBD1. The source material was peripheral blood, sampled on day 0 of AZD1222 vaccination. CDR3 in amino acids: CSVVGATGDNEKLFF. The CDR3 nucleotides read TGCAGCGTTGTGGGGGCCACAGGGGATAATGAAAAACTGTTTTTT.